This TCR beta chain comes out of a study of low-dose radiotherapy and immunotherapy resistance in tumors. Study overall: Those assigned to Cohort 2 were treated with 1 Gy per fraction every two weeks (13 Gy in total over 26 weeks). The patients were given nivolumab 240 mg every two weeks and ipilimumab 1 mg/kg every six weeks, through an intravenous route. Every two weeks, cyclophosphamide 200 mg/m2 was infused one day before radiation plus immunotherapy.

Time point described: after trial treatment. This sample's treatment: LDRT plus nivolumab, ipilimumab, low-dose cyclophosphamide and aspirin (RACIN trial). Nivolumab, ipilimumab, aspirin, low-dose cyclophosphamide and low-dose radiotherapy were given to donors. There are a few counts of this clonotype. TRAV and TRBV primers primed cDNA for both TCRalpha and TCRbeta. With a V-primer adapter and a constant-region primer, TCRs were amplified for roughly 20 PCR cycles. Each CDR3 protein gets one entry after TCRdb re-called the reads with MiXCR. The sample comprises roughly 95,000 distinct CDR3 sequences, about 20% of which are singletons, and over 10% rests with the top ten. The sequence was collected from a female donor with ovarian cancer. Source: PBMCs, taken after low-dose radiotherapy plus immunotherapy.

The CDR3 DNA sequence: TGCAGTGCTAGAGGTCAGGGTCAGAATACGCAGTATTTT. As protein: CSARGQGQNTQYF. The genes are TRBV20-1 and TRBJ2-3, with D possibly matching TRBD1 (5 bases). This CDR3 comprises 13 residues. V was pared by 1 base and J by 7 bases, with 12 bases between. Germline loops: CDR1 DFQATT, CDR2 SNEGSKA (reference sequence).